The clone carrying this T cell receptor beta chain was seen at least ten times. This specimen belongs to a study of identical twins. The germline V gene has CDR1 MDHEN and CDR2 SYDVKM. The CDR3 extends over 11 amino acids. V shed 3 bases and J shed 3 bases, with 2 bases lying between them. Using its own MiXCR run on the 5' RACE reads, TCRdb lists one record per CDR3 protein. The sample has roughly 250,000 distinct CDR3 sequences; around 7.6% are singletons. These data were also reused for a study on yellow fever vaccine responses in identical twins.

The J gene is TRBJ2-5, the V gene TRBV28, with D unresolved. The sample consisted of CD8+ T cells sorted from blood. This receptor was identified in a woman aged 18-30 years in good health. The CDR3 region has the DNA TGTGCCAGCAGTTTCAAAGAGACCCAGTACTTC. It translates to CASSFKETQYF.